The 26 T cell receptor beta chains below come from one sample, sequenced in a study of Graves' ophthalmopathy and Graves' hyperthyroidism. As the template, RNA transcripts were used to amplify TCR beta CDR3 regions. Following a first-round RT-PCR that used HTBI primers, a second-round multiplex PCR was carried out. TCRdb called the multiplex PCR reads again in MiXCR, with one record for every CDR3 protein. The repertoire holds about 740,000 distinct CDR3 sequences, with approximately 40% as singletons. The sequenced sample consisted of peripheral blood. These TCRs come from an adult man with Graves' ophthalmopathy.

This clonotype was seen repeatedly, ten times or more. Compared with germline, one end of the junction differs, possibly owing to a read error. V is TRBV2 and J is TRBJ2-7, with D perhaps given as TRBD1 or TRBD2 (5 bases each). The CDR3 consists of 13 residues. Germline CDR1 and CDR2: SNHLY and FYNNEI. The CDR3 sequence is CASRGTSSSEQYF. The CDR3 coding sequence is TGTGCCAGCAGGGGGACCAGCTCCTCCGAGCAGTACTTC.

This clonotype was seen only once. The rearrangement joins TRBV20-1 to TRBJ2-5; D might be TRBD2 (6 bases). Germline V lookup: CDR1 DFQATT, CDR2 SNEGSKA (reference sequence). The CDR3 consists of 17 residues. V was shortened by 0 bases and J by 7 bases, with 24 bases between the two germline ends. This CDR3 is CSAREFRAGGAGATQYF. The DNA for the CDR3 is TGCAGTGCTAGAGAGTTTAGGGCAGGCGGGGCTGGGGCGACCCAGTACTTC.

This clonotype was counted between two and nine times. The chain is built from TRBV12-3 or TRBV12-4 and TRBJ2-7, with TRBD1 as a possible D gene (6 bases). The V gene lost 5 bases and the J gene lost 4 bases, with 15 bases spanning the gap. The CDR3 runs 14 residues. CDR3 in DNA: TGTGCCAGCAGTCGACGAGGACAGCTTTACGAGCAGTACTTC. It encodes CASSRRGQLYEQYF.

This clonotype has only one observation. This rearrangement joins TRBV29-1 to TRBJ2-7; D ambiguous. V was shortened by 7 bases and J by 1 base, with 5 bases between the two germline ends. The germline CDR1 and CDR2 sequences are SQVTM and ANQGSEA. The CDR3 sequence is 10 residues long. The CDR3 DNA reads TGCAGCGGGTCGTCCTACGAGCAGTACTTC. It yields the protein CSGSSYEQYF.

This clonotype was counted ten times or more. This chain joins TRBV20-1 and TRBJ2-5; 8 positions agree with TRBD2. The CDR3 sequence is 17 residues long. The trim removed 0 bases at V and 2 bases at J, leaving 11 bases unmatched. CDR1 DFQATT and CDR2 SNEGSKA come from the germline V gene (reference sequence). CDR3 sequence reads: CSARDPLTSGGQETQYF. In nucleotides, the CDR3 is TGCAGTGCTAGAGATCCCCTCACTAGCGGAGGACAAGAGACCCAGTACTTC.

The chain uses TRBV11-2 and TRBJ2-5; D is uncertain. CDR1 is SGHAT, CDR2 FQNNGV, per germline. V was trimmed by 6 bases and J by 5 bases, leaving 10 bases between them. CDR3 length equals 12 residues. The CDR3 reads CASRSTGETQYF. CDR3 DNA sequence: TGTGCCAGCAGATCGACCGGGGAGACCCAGTACTTC.

The chain has TRBV25-1 and TRBJ2-7, with a possible D match to TRBD1 (6 bases). Germline CDR1 MGHDK, CDR2 SYGVNS. The CDR3 runs to 14 residues. V lost 5 bases and J 0 bases, leaving 11 bases between the germline ends. The CDR3, as DNA: TGTGCCAGCAGTTACAGGGCTAGCTCCTACGAGCAGTACTTC. It codes for CASSYRASSYEQYF.

The chain combines TRBV7-9 with TRBJ2-7; either TRBD1 or TRBD2 may supply D (5 bases each). The CDR3 spans 13 residues. CDR1 is SEHNR, CDR2 FQNEAQ, per germline (reference sequence). The V end lost 8 bases, the J end lost 3 bases, and 14 bases lay between the germline ends. The CDR3 reads CASRLRGHYEQYF. The CDR3 DNA reads as TGTGCCAGCCGCCTGAGGGGTCACTACGAGCAGTACTTC.

Ten or more counts support this clonotype. DNA of the CDR3: TGTGCCAGCAGCCAAGTACGGTCAGGCATAACCTACGAGCAGTACTTC. The encoded protein is CASSQVRSGITYEQYF. This chain connects TRBV14 to TRBJ2-7; no definite D call. V dropped 1 base and J dropped 2 bases, with 15 bases sitting between them. CDR1 is SGHDN and CDR2 is FVKESK in the germline V gene. The CDR3 totals 16 residues.

The table lists this clonotype with many counts. V and J are TRBV20-1 and TRBJ1-2, with 8 bases lining up with TRBD1. The CDR3 sequence is 15 residues long. Germline loops: CDR1 DFQATT, CDR2 SNEGSKA (reference sequence). V trimming: 0 bases; J trimming: 6 bases; junction bases outside the gene matches: 9. The CDR3 DNA reads TGCAGTGCTAGAGAGATCACCCGGACAGGGAATGGCTACACCTTC. Amino acids: CSAREITRTGNGYTF.

This clonotype was seen repeatedly, ten times or more. This chain joins TRBV29-1 and TRBJ2-5; D unresolved. The germline V gene encodes CDR1 SQVTM and CDR2 ANQGSEA. V shed 3 bases and J shed 2 bases, with 7 bases lying between them. The CDR3 runs 12 residues. CDR3 residues: CSVDLQQETQYF. The CDR3 DNA reads TGCAGCGTTGATTTGCAGCAAGAGACCCAGTACTTC.

The chain links TRBV4-3 to TRBJ2-7; 10 nucleotides agree with TRBD1. The CDR3 loop spans 17 amino acids. V shed 0 bases, J shed 3 bases, and the junction held 8 bases outside the gene matches. Per germline, CDR1 LGHNA and CDR2 YSLEER. The CDR3 protein is CASSQETPGQGIYEQYF. The CDR3 DNA reads as TGCGCCAGCAGCCAAGAAACGCCGGGACAGGGGATCTACGAGCAGTACTTC.

On this clonotype itself: A much larger clone is a single base away; this may be a read error. The chain recombines TRBV29-1 with TRBJ2-7; TRBD2 might be the D (6 bases). Germline CDR1 is SQVTM and CDR2 is ANQGSEA. The CDR3 spans 13 residues. The CDR3 coding sequence is TGCAGCGCCGCCTCAGGAGGGTCCTACGGGCAGTACTTC. Its translation: CSAASGGSYGQYF.

V usage is TRBV25-1 and J usage is TRBJ1-4; 10 bases align to TRBD1. Germline CDR1 and CDR2: MGHDK and SYGVNS. The CDR3 is made up of 14 amino acids. Trimming cost V 6 bases and J 8 bases; bases outside gene matches: 6. This CDR3 reads CASSRGTGDEKLFF. The CDR3 DNA sequence: TGTGCCAGCAGCCGCGGGACAGGGGACGAAAAACTGTTTTTT.

This clonotype was counted a few times. The chain links TRBV19 to TRBJ2-7; 7 nucleotides line up with TRBD2. From germline, CDR1 is LNHDA and CDR2 SQIVND (reference sequence). Trimming at V came to 3 bases and at J to 3 bases, leaving 14 bases not matched to a gene. This CDR3 region has 17 residues. The CDR3 DNA sequence: TGTGCCAGTAGTATGGCAATCAGGCTAGCGGAGATCTACGAGCAGTACTTC. Encoded protein: CASSMAIRLAEIYEQYF.

Comments on this clonotype: The junction does not match germline at one end; this may be a read error. The chain combines TRBV10-3 with TRBJ2-6; a possible D gene is TRBD1 (6 bases). CDR3 length equals 17 residues. Germline V CDR1 and CDR2: ENHRY, SYGVKD. CDR3 protein: CASSRSTGLSGANVLTF. DNA for the CDR3: TGTGCCAGCAGTCGTTCGACAGGTCTCTCTGGGGCCAACGTCCTGACTTTC.

This clonotype was observed many times. This chain uses TRBV7-2 with TRBJ2-5; possible D gene TRBD2, 6 bases. The germline CDR1 and CDR2 sequences are SGHTA and FQGNSA. This CDR3 has 14 residues. V dropped 2 bases and J dropped 5 bases, with 12 bases sitting between them. The CDR3 DNA sequence: TGTGCCAGCAGCTTATTAGGCGGGGCGGAGACCCAGTACTTC. Protein: CASSLLGGAETQYF.

The gene calls are TRBV9 and TRBJ1-1; D uncertain. The V end lost 4 bases, the J end lost 6 bases, and 19 bases lay between the germline ends. The CDR3 length is 15 residues. Germline V gene data show CDR1 as SGDLS and CDR2 as YYNGEE. The CDR3 coding sequence is TGTGCCAGCAGCCAAGGTTATGCCCCTGCGTCTGAAGCTTTCTTT. Amino acid sequence: CASSQGYAPASEAFF.

V usage is TRBV29-1 and J usage is TRBJ2-5; 11 nucleotides line up with TRBD1. With V trimmed by 6 bases and J by 5 bases, 11 bases remained unmatched. The CDR3 totals 15 residues. Germline V gene data show CDR1 as SQVTM and CDR2 as ANQGSEA. The CDR3 DNA sequence: TGCAGCGTAGGTTTTGGGACAGGGGGAGGGGAGACCCAGTACTTC. This codes for CSVGFGTGGGETQYF. Filled out from reference TRBV29-1 and TRBJ2-5, the complete variable domain reads SAVISQKPSRDICQRGTSLTIQCQVDSQVTMMFWYRQQPGQSLTLIATANQGSEATYESGFVIDKFPISRPNLTFSTLTVSNMSPEDSSIYLCSVGFGTGGGETQYFGPGTRLLVL.

This clonotype appeared many times. The rearrangement links TRBV7-7 to TRBJ2-5, with a possible D match to TRBD1 (6 bases). V lost 5 bases and J 3 bases, leaving 13 bases between the germline ends. Per the germline V gene, CDR1 is SSHAT and CDR2 is FNYEAQ (reference sequence). The CDR3 length is 14 residues. CDR3 residues: CASSQSPGEETQYF. The CDR3 nucleotides read TGTGCCAGCAGCCAATCCCCAGGGGAAGAGACCCAGTACTTC.

This clonotype showed up many times. V gene TRBV7-2 combines with J gene TRBJ2-7; weak D call: TRBD1 (6 bases). This CDR3 comprises 15 residues. With 3 bases removed from V and 5 bases from J, the gap between germline ends came to 17 bases. CDR1 is SGHTA and CDR2 is FQGNSA in the germline V gene. CDR3 sequence: CASSFPGQASDEQYF. CDR3 in DNA: TGTGCCAGCAGCTTCCCGGGACAAGCTTCCGACGAGCAGTACTTC.

V is TRBV2 and J is TRBJ2-7; either TRBD1 or TRBD2 may fit D (5 bases each). The CDR3 has 13 amino acids. V dropped 6 bases and J dropped 6 bases, with 15 bases sitting between them. Per germline, CDR1 SNHLY and CDR2 FYNNEI. CDR3 nucleotides: TGTGCCAGCAGCCTATCGGGGCAGGGCGAGCAGTACTTC. Its protein is CASSLSGQGEQYF.

V gene TRBV5-1 combines with J gene TRBJ2-5; TRBD2 agrees at 9 bases. Germline trimming cut 0 bases from V and 7 bases from J; bases unmatched to any gene: 10. This CDR3 region has 16 residues. The germline V gene encodes CDR1 SGHRS and CDR2 YFSETQ. CDR3 nucleotides: TGCGCCAGCAGCTTGGACACCGGGACTAGCCTTGGGACCCAGTACTTC. It is translated as CASSLDTGTSLGTQYF.

A note on this clonotype: This may come from a read error, since a much larger clone is one base off. This chain joins TRBV7-2 and TRBJ2-5; D possibly corresponds to TRBD1 (6 bases). The CDR3 contains 14 residues. From germline, CDR1 is SGHTA and CDR2 FQGNSA. V was cut by 5 bases and J by 4 bases, with 14 bases left in between. The chain's CDR3 is CTSSPLQGVETQYF. The CDR3 coding sequence is TGTACCAGCAGCCCTCTACAGGGTGTAGAGACCCAGTACTTC. The full variable domain, completed using reference TRBV7-2 and TRBJ2-5, is GAGVSQSPSNKVTEKGKDVELRCDPISGHTALYWYRQSLGQGLEFLIYFQGNSAPDKSGLPSDRFSAERTGGSVSTLTIQRTQQEDSAVYLCTSSPLQGVETQYFGPGTRLLVL.

The V and J genes are TRBV12-3 or TRBV12-4 and TRBJ1-5; 10 positions match TRBD1. The CDR3 sequence is 13 residues long. V shed 10 bases and J 5 bases; nucleotides not matched to a gene: 5. CDR3 DNA sequence: TGTGCCACAAAAGGGACAGGGGATCAGCCCCAGCATTTT. Amino acids: CATKGTGDQPQHF.

This clonotype has only a few counts. This chain links TRBV14 with TRBJ1-4; 7 bases are a match to TRBD1. CDR1 is SGHDN and CDR2 is FVKESK in the germline V gene. V lost 3 bases and J lost 10; bases outside the gene matches: 8. The CDR3 extends over 14 amino acids. The chain's CDR3 is CASSHDRASGKLFF. In DNA form, the CDR3 reads TGTGCCAGCAGCCATGACAGGGCCTCGGGAAAACTGTTTTTT.